The 3 T cell receptor beta chains below all came from one sample that was sequenced in a study of shared clonotypes between healthy human individuals. Produced via immunoSEQ multiplex PCR; TCRdb's table is partial and in-frame only. The repertoire holds fewer than 850,000 clones, about nine tenths seen once, with 30% to 35% in the top ten. The sequenced sample was memory CD8+ T cells from PBMCs. Indicated subset: CD45RO+ cells pooled with CCR7-negative TemRA cells. The receptors were sampled from a man aged 18 to 30 in good health. Some clones in this sample may be carry-over from other donors' samples.

The rearrangement uses TRBV5-4 and TRBJ2-7; 8 bases match TRBD2. The CDR3 consists of 14 residues. V shed 2 bases and J 2 bases; nucleotides not matched to a gene: 3. Germline CDR1 and CDR2: SGHNT and YYREEE (reference sequence). The CDR3 sequence: CASSFGGVAYEQYF. As DNA, the CDR3 is TGTGCCAGCAGCTTCGGGGGGGTAGCCTACGAGCAGTACTTC. The full variable domain, with the rest looked up from reference TRBV5-4 and TRBJ2-7, is ETGVTQSPTHLIKTRGQQVTLRCSSQSGHNTVSWYQQALGQGPQFIFQYYREEENGRGNFPPRFSGLQFPNYSSELNVNALELDDSALYLCASSFGGVAYEQYFGPGTRLTVT.

V gene TRBV6-5 combines with J gene TRBJ1-5; D remains unclear. V was clipped by 4 bases and J by 4 bases, with 17 bases between them. This CDR3 has 16 amino acids. The germline V gene has CDR1 MNHEY and CDR2 SVGAGI. In nucleotides, the CDR3 is TGTGCCAGCAGTTCTCGTCGATACGATTATAATCAGCCCCAGCATTTT. Translating gives CASSSRRYDYNQPQHF.

This clone was counted once. This CDR3 is CASSESTAGSTDTQYF. CDR3 bases: TGTGCCAGCAGTGAATCTACAGCAGGCTCCACAGATACGCAGTATTTT. This sequence joins TRBV6-1 and TRBJ2-3; no firm D call. CDR3 length equals 16 residues. Germline assignment: CDR1 MNHNS and CDR2 SASEGT. Trimming took 2 bases from V and 2 from J, leaving 14 bases between them.